This T cell receptor (beta chain) was sequenced for a study of cytotoxic CD8 clonotypes in ibrutinib-treated CLL. Study findings and constraints: Clonotypes that were public were uncommon, and they contracted or stayed stable on treatment.

Comment on this clone: Its specificity is unknown.

Data came from immunoSEQ multiplex PCR; TCRdb stores just in-frame clones and leaves some out. The sample has roughly 300,000 clones, around 77% seen once; the top ten hold 5.6%. Sequencing was performed on PBMCs, taken at disease progression, from a patient treated with ibrutinib. The source of this sequence is a human donor with chronic lymphocytic leukemia.

CDR3 DNA: TGTGCCAGCAGCTCTTACAGGGGGCAGGTCACTGAAGCTTTCTTT. This gives the protein CASSSYRGQVTEAFF. The chain links TRBV11-2 to TRBJ1-1, with 9 positions matching TRBD1. The trim removed 4 bases at V and 4 bases at J, leaving 7 bases unmatched. Germline CDR1 SGHAT, CDR2 FQNNGV. The CDR3 is 15 residues long.